Listed below are T cell receptor beta chains from one sample, sequenced in a study of CXCR3-negative and CXCR3-positive naive CD8 T cells. TCRdb reprocessed the 5' RACE reads and stores each CDR3 protein as one record, lacking DNA. Recorded for this sample: some 130,000 distinct CDR3 sequences. Sample: naive CXCR3- CD8+ T cells from blood. These receptors originate from a human donor in good health. Some clones in this sample may be carry-over from other donors' samples. Each CDR3 is given with its conserved first and last residue.

v_call: TRBV4-2
j_call: TRBJ2-1
cdr3_aa: CASSQVPTAKQFF

v_call: TRBV7-9
j_call: TRBJ2-5
cdr3_aa: CASSFWGQEKQETQYF

v_call: TRBV10-3
j_call: TRBJ2-2
cdr3_aa: CAISESRTSINTGELFF

v_call: TRBV6-6
j_call: TRBJ1-1
cdr3_aa: CASSYSGDTGGSEAFF

v_call: TRBV7-2
j_call: TRBJ2-7
cdr3_aa: CASSLVGQGYEQYF

v_call: TRBV15
j_call: TRBJ1-5
cdr3_aa: CATSLEGGGQPQHF

v_call: TRBV29-1
j_call: TRBJ1-1
cdr3_aa: CSVELGGTDEISDIYTEAFF

v_call: TRBV9
j_call: TRBJ2-7
cdr3_aa: CASSLGGLAEYEQYF

v_call: TRBV5-5
j_call: TRBJ1-1
cdr3_aa: CASSSGAMNTEAFF

v_call: TRBV29-1
j_call: TRBJ2-1
cdr3_aa: CSVETPGRGRTNEQFF

v_call: TRBV14
j_call: TRBJ2-1
cdr3_aa: CASSQASRVNEQFF

v_call: TRBV24-1
j_call: TRBJ2-5
cdr3_aa: CATSDPGQGHSQETQYF

v_call: TRBV6-5
j_call: TRBJ2-5
cdr3_aa: CASSPDGGAAETQYF

v_call: TRBV20-1
j_call: TRBJ2-5
cdr3_aa: CSAREVSASGNVETQYF

v_call: TRBV15
j_call: TRBJ1-1
cdr3_aa: CATSRVRGGAFF

v_call: TRBV12-3/TRBV12-4
j_call: TRBJ2-3
cdr3_aa: CASSARLAIGTDTQYF

v_call: TRBV7-9
j_call: TRBJ2-7
cdr3_aa: CASSPGLAGGEDEQYF

v_call: TRBV7-9
j_call: TRBJ2-7
cdr3_aa: CASSSGASYEQYF

v_call: TRBV20-1
j_call: TRBJ2-1
cdr3_aa: CSAREGLAGVSYNEQFF

v_call: TRBV5-1
j_call: TRBJ2-7
cdr3_aa: CASSWGQGMDEQYF

v_call: TRBV20-1
j_call: TRBJ2-7
cdr3_aa: CSARRPSAGGYEQYF

v_call: TRBV12-3/TRBV12-4
j_call: TRBJ1-3
cdr3_aa: CASSFLGSDTIYF

v_call: TRBV2
j_call: TRBJ2-7
cdr3_aa: CASSRQRASSYEQYF

v_call: TRBV4-1
j_call: TRBJ2-1
cdr3_aa: CASSQDLRDEQFF

v_call: TRBV27
j_call: TRBJ2-1
cdr3_aa: CASSLLGLGAYNEQFF

v_call: TRBV7-9
j_call: TRBJ2-3
cdr3_aa: CASSSSGGVTDTQYF

v_call: TRBV7-8
j_call: TRBJ2-5
cdr3_aa: CASSLGLAGVEETQYF

v_call: TRBV5-1
j_call: TRBJ2-7
cdr3_aa: CASSLFGTGDYEQYF

v_call: TRBV29-1
j_call: TRBJ2-7
cdr3_aa: CSVRGPGLEQYF

v_call: TRBV29-1
j_call: TRBJ2-2
cdr3_aa: CSVESRGTGELFF

v_call: TRBV4-1
j_call: TRBJ1-1
cdr3_aa: CASSQAPIMNTEAFF

v_call: TRBV29-1
j_call: TRBJ1-1
cdr3_aa: CSVVALNTEAFF

v_call: TRBV5-1
j_call: TRBJ2-1
cdr3_aa: CASSGVRENSGEQFF

v_call: TRBV7-3
j_call: TRBJ1-1
cdr3_aa: CASSLGYRGNTEAFF

v_call: TRBV7-9
j_call: TRBJ1-1
cdr3_aa: CASSLGGQAEAFF

v_call: TRBV9
j_call: TRBJ2-2
cdr3_aa: CASSGSSGPGELFF

v_call: TRBV28
j_call: TRBJ2-1
cdr3_aa: CASSFDLSRSAGISYNEQFF

v_call: TRBV6-6
j_call: TRBJ2-1
cdr3_aa: CASSYALENNEQFF

v_call: TRBV18
j_call: TRBJ2-7
cdr3_aa: CASSPGNYEQYF

v_call: TRBV5-5
j_call: TRBJ2-7
cdr3_aa: CASSIVQDTGQGQYF